This T cell receptor (beta chain) is from a study of shared clonotypes between healthy human individuals. Broader study findings: It was anticipated that sequencing depth would influence how many clonotypes donors shared.

TCRdb's table, derived via immunoSEQ multiplex PCR, lists solely in-frame clones and lacks some. The table records 600,000 to 750,000 clones, 80% to 95% of them present only once. In this sample, this clone turned up many times. What it recognizes is unknown. The material sequenced was memory CD8+ T cells from PBMCs. The subset denotes: CD45RO+ cells pooled with CCR7-negative TemRA cells. The source of this sequence is a man between 18 and 35 years old in good health. Some clones in this sample may be carry-over from other donors' samples.

The CDR3 protein is CASSLDRVENIQYF. CDR3 in DNA: TGCGCCAGCAGCCTGGACAGGGTCGAAAACATTCAGTACTTC. The genes are TRBV5-1 and TRBJ2-4; 8 bases align to TRBD1. From germline, CDR1 is SGHRS and CDR2 YFSETQ. This CDR3 comprises 14 residues. With 4 bases clipped from V and 5 bases from J, the junction kept 5 bases outside the gene matches.